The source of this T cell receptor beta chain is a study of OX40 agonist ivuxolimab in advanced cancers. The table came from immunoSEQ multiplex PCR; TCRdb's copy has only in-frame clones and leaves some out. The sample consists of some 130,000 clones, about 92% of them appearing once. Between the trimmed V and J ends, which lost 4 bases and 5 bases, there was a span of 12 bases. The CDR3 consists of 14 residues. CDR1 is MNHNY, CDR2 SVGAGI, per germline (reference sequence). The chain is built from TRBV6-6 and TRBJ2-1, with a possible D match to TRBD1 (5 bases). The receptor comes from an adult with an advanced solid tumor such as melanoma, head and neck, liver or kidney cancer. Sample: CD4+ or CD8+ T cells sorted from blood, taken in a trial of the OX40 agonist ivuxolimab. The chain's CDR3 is CASSFTDRNNEQFF. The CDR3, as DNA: TGTGCCAGCAGTTTCACCGACAGAAACAATGAGCAGTTCTTC.